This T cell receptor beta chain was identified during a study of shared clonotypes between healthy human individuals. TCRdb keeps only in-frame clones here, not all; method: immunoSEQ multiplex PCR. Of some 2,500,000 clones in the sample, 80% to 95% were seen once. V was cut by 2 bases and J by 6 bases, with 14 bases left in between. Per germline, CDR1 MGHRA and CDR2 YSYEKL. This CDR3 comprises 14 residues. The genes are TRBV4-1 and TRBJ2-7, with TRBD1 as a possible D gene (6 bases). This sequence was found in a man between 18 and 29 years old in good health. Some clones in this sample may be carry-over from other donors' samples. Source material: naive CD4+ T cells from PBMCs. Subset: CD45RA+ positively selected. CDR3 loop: CASSQTTGAGEQYF. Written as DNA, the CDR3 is TGCGCCAGCAGCCAAACGACAGGCGCGGGCGAGCAGTACTTC.